The sequence of this T cell receptor (beta chain) was determined in a study of human T cells and chemical hapten exposure. Study-level background: There were weekly diphenylcyclopropenone doses to the scalp for patients throughout the roughly 25-week study. Study results and limitations: Expanded TCRs produced significantly more large CDR3 similarity clusters than controls did.

This clonotype appeared many times. Its antigen is undetermined. Original data processing: Across samples, TCR counts had a median of 95,638 and ranged from roughly 23,224 to 700,000. Each CDR3 protein is one row after TCRdb ran MiXCR on the RACE reads. In this record, the V and J calls reflect TCRdb's handling and not the investigators' own analysis. The sample contains over 100,000 distinct CDR3 sequences, approximately 10% of which appear only once. Specified time point: patch test 3, about 24 weeks after DPC sensitization. Stated treatment: therapeutic diphenylcyclopropenone sensitization with weekly scalp DPC. Blood draws preceded each patch test application. This TCR was sampled from a woman in her 50s with alopecia areata. Some clones in this sample may be carry-over from other donors' samples. The input for sequencing was whole blood, taken in connection with sensitization to the hapten diphenylcyclopropenone (DPC).

CDR3 protein: CSAEGSTETQYF. CDR3 coding DNA: TGCAGTGCCGAGGGCAGTACGGAGACCCAGTACTTC. This chain links TRBV20-1 with TRBJ2-5; maybe TRBD2 (5 bases). Germline CDR1 and CDR2: DFQATT and SNEGSKA (reference sequence). Trimming pared 6 bases from V and 5 bases from J, leaving 13 bases between. The CDR3 has 12 residues.